This T cell receptor beta chain stems from a study of early T cells in non-severe SARS-CoV-2 infection. Study at large: The sequenced material was bulk RNA from unsorted whole blood, and its chains were unpaired. Study-level points and caveats: VDJdb matching favored anti-spike CD8 responses, missing private and CD4 specificities.

With 2 bases removed from V and 0 bases from J, the gap between germline ends came to 8 bases. The CDR3 has 15 amino acids. Germline V gene data show CDR1 as KGHSH and CDR2 as LQKENI. This clonotype appeared many times. Its cognate antigen is unknown. The TCR library protocol attached unique molecular identifiers to the individual cDNA molecules. MiXCR was run by TCRdb on the 5' RACE reads, yielding one entry per CDR3 protein. The data show some 96,000 distinct CDR3 sequences, with less than 15% seen just once and around 2.4% held by the top ten. Sequenced material: whole blood. V is TRBV18 and J is TRBJ2-4; D is ambiguous. This sequence was found in an adult who was a healthcare worker with PCR-confirmed SARS-CoV-2 infection or an uninfected control (not recorded which). This CDR3 reads CASSPSYLAKNIQYF. The CDR3 coding sequence is TGTGCCAGCTCACCATCCTACTTAGCCAAAAACATTCAGTACTTC.